A single sample is the source of the 6 T cell receptor beta chains below, sequenced in a study of beta chain features in type 1 diabetes. These receptors have no known antigen. Study-level results: Shortening that was moderate but significant affected the TCRB CDR3s of Type 1 diabetes patients in all four CD4+ subsets.

Sequencing targeted expressed TCRB transcripts, as all isolated RNA had been reverse transcribed. The table came from immunoSEQ multiplex PCR; TCRdb's copy has only in-frame clones and leaves some out. The sample records approximately 170,000 clones, around 8% being singletons. The sample taken for sequencing was central memory CD4+ T cells from blood. The source is a middle-aged woman with type 1 diabetes.

This clone was detected a few times. This sequence joins TRBV18 and TRBJ2-5; D is unresolved. The CDR3 extends over 13 amino acids. Germline CDR1 KGHSH, CDR2 LQKENI. The ends were cut back, 3 bases at V and 5 bases at J, with 10 bases in the middle. The CDR3 bases are TGTGCCAGCTCACCCCTCATTGAGGAGACCCAGTACTTC. Translating gives CASSPLIEETQYF. The whole variable domain, remainder taken from reference TRBV18 and TRBJ2-5, is NAGVMQNPRHLVRRRGQEARLRCSPMKGHSHVYWYRQLPEEGLKFMVYLQKENIIDESGMPKERFSAEFPKEGPSILRIQQVVRGDSAAYFCASSPLIEETQYFGPGTRLLVL.

This CDR3 is CASSEVGTASEKLFF. The CDR3 coding sequence is TGTGCCAGCAGTGAAGTCGGGACAGCCTCTGAAAAACTGTTTTTT. The chain couples TRBV25-1 to TRBJ1-4, with TRBD1 matching 7 bases. Germline V gene sequence: CDR1 MGHDK, CDR2 SYGVNS. This CDR3 region has 15 residues. The junction had 7 bases not matched to a gene; V was cut back by 2 bases and J by 7 bases.

J is TRBJ2-7 and V is TRBV18; 7 positions match TRBD1. Looked up from germline, CDR1 is KGHSH and CDR2 is LQKENI. V lost 4 bases, J lost 4 bases, and 1 base stayed unmatched. There are 12 residues in the CDR3. This CDR3 reads CASSLQGYEQYF. CDR3 bases: TGTGCCAGCTCACTACAGGGGTACGAGCAGTACTTC.

There are many counts of this clone. This chain uses TRBV6-6 with TRBJ1-1; 7 bases agree with TRBD1. After removal of 4 bases from V and 3 bases from J, the junction contained 2 bases not matched to a gene. In germline, CDR1 is MNHNY, CDR2 SVGAGI (reference sequence). The CDR3 contains 13 residues. CDR3 region: CASSFQGDTEAFF. The CDR3 DNA follows: TGTGCCAGCAGTTTTCAGGGGGACACTGAAGCTTTCTTT.

The V call is TRBV18, the J call TRBJ1-1, with TRBD1 identical over 8 bases. This CDR3 has 16 residues. Germline CDR1 is KGHSH and CDR2 is LQKENI. Trimming took 3 bases from V and 5 from J; bases not matched to a gene: 11. The CDR3 bases are TGTGCCAGCTCACCGAGCAGGGGGCTTACGGGGACTGAAGCTTTCTTT. Encoded protein: CASSPSRGLTGTEAFF.

This clone was seen a few times. The chain carries TRBV7-2 and TRBJ1-2; D might be TRBD1 (5 bases). In germline, CDR1 is SGHTA, CDR2 FQGNSA. The CDR3 has 14 residues. Between the trimmed V and J ends, which lost 5 bases and 6 bases, there was a span of 16 bases. CDR3 in amino acids: CASSLQQVLNGYTF. The CDR3, as DNA: TGTGCCAGCAGCCTCCAACAGGTGCTTAATGGCTACACCTTC.